This is a list of T cell receptor beta chains from one sample in a study of T cells in Graves' hyperthyroidism and ophthalmopathy. TCRdb used MiXCR to reprocess the multiplex PCR reads, holding one entry per CDR3 protein. The sample records about 680,000 distinct CDR3 sequences, 35% being singletons. Source material: blood. Every receptor here comes from a woman between 40 and 50 years old with Graves' hyperthyroidism. CDR3s include the opening cysteine and the closing phenylalanine or tryptophan. A clone size is listed for some rows: how often the clone was seen (once, few, many), or a class if it is expanded.

V gene	J gene	clone size	CDR3 protein
TRBV5-1	TRBJ2-5	few	CASSLSHVQETQYF
TRBV10-3	TRBJ2-6	few	CASSLLLGANVLTF
TRBV4-3	TRBJ1-1	-	CASSQRETRGRTEAFF
TRBV29-1	TRBJ1-6	many	CSVGDGHNSPLHF
TRBV6-2/TRBV6-3	TRBJ2-5	many	CASSASRTSGRQETQYF
TRBV5-4	TRBJ2-2	-	CASSVRGQGYTGELFF
TRBV10-2	TRBJ1-1	few	CASSDTGGSSEAFF
TRBV4-3	TRBJ2-7	many	CASSQRQAYEQYF
TRBV12-3/TRBV12-4	TRBJ1-1	-	CASTDWGRIMNTEAFF
TRBV10-3	TRBJ1-5	once	CAISEPGQGSSDF
TRBV20-1	TRBJ1-3	few	CRSKYLWRSGNTIYF
TRBV12-3/TRBV12-4	TRBJ1-6	-	CASSLTALDVSPLHF
TRBV25-1	TRBJ1-4	many	CATQTGRQNEKLFF
TRBV19	TRBJ1-4	-	CASSIDMRVNEKPFF
TRBV12-3/TRBV12-4	TRBJ1-5	few	CASSQGRTASNQPQHF
TRBV20-1	TRBJ2-7	-	CSAPGGSYEQYF
TRBV7-2	TRBJ1-1	few	CASSTSWVNTEAFF
TRBV24-1	TRBJ1-2	many	CATSVDGTRGGYTF
TRBV14	-	-	CASSRPGRSSEQFF
TRBV6-2/TRBV6-3	TRBJ2-7	-	CASTDLGQGAYEQYF
TRBV28	TRBJ1-2	few	CASTTTGGTLGYTF
TRBV2	TRBJ2-1	few	CASSEMMGYSYNEQFF
TRBV7-9	TRBJ2-5	-	CASSLGIRTQYF
TRBV7-2	TRBJ1-2	many	CASSPTAGYGYTF
TRBV4-3	TRBJ2-5	-	CASSQGARGKGLAGVSPVAETQYF
TRBV13	TRBJ2-7	many	CASSLEKGYEQYF
TRBV29-1	TRBJ1-1	once	CSDGGRNTEAFF
TRBV10-3	TRBJ1-5	-	CAISESAGQETQHF
TRBV24-1	TRBJ1-2	many	CATRKGQGGGYTF
TRBV7-2	TRBJ2-5	-	CASSGGTGETQYF
TRBV20-1	TRBJ1-1	few	CTTKHPGGTEAFF
TRBV20-1	TRBJ2-5	-	CSAGSGLAGEGRETQYF
TRBV7-2	TRBJ1-5	-	CAGSRWRGPVGNQPQHF
TRBV27	TRBJ2-2	once	CASSRALLSDTGELFF
TRBV7-9	TRBJ1-1	-	CASSLGGGATEAFF
TRBV5-6	TRBJ2-7	many	CASSPTPGGAYEQYF
TRBV10-3	TRBJ2-2	-	CASSWVRLNTGELFF
TRBV11-1	TRBJ1-1	-	CASSGQQGGNTEAFF
TRBV12-3/TRBV12-4	TRBJ2-7	-	CASTPGTGTFEQYF
TRBV3-1	TRBJ2-6	-	CASSQDSNSGIAGANVLTF
TRBV19	TRBJ1-2	many	CASSIVGNGYTF
TRBV15	TRBJ1-2	-	CATSSLDFVAGVGYTF
TRBV20-1	TRBJ2-6	few	CSARETGSGANVLTF